These T cell receptor beta chains were read from a single sample in a study of T cell changes during pregnancy in multiple sclerosis. Libraries were prepared by immunoSEQ multiplex PCR; TCRdb keeps only in-frame clonotypes and omits some of them. The repertoire holds some 74,000 clones, with 85% to 95% as singletons. The material was peripheral blood, obtained before pregnancy. The receptors were sampled from a female donor with multiple sclerosis, enrolled in a pregnancy study. Both conserved end residues are part of each CDR3. The D gene is left open where the match is weak. Clone size appears in some rows only: once, few, many, or a class for an expanded clone.

j_gene	abundance	v_gene	d_gene	CDR3aa	CDR3nt
TRBJ1-2	-	TRBV5-4	TRBD1	CASSSRSGQGLYGYTF	TGTGCCAGCAGCTCACGTTCGGGACAGGGTCTCTATGGCTACACCTTC
TRBJ2-7	-	TRBV5-4	-	CASSRQDQSYEQYF	TGTGCCAGCAGCCGACAGGACCAATCCTACGAGCAGTACTTC
TRBJ2-5	-	TRBV11-3	-	CASSQGETQYF	TGTGCCAGCAGCCAGGGAGAGACCCAGTACTTC
TRBJ2-1	-	TRBV28	TRBD2	CASSFRGSGRNEQFF	TGTGCCAGCAGTTTTCGCGGTAGCGGGAGAAATGAGCAGTTCTTC
TRBJ1-5	-	TRBV19	-	CASKGGLSNQPQHF	TGTGCCAGCAAGGGAGGTCTTAGCAATCAGCCCCAGCATTTT
TRBJ2-1	-	TRBV2	TRBD2	CASREASGYNEQFF	TGTGCCAGCCGGGAGGCTAGCGGATACAATGAGCAGTTCTTC
TRBJ2-7	-	TRBV5-1	TRBD2	CASSLAGGIYEQYF	TGCGCCAGCAGCTTAGCGGGAGGTATCTACGAGCAGTACTTC
TRBJ1-4	-	TRBV6-1	-	CASSEIGRGEKLFF	TGTGCCAGCAGTGAAATAGGGCGAGGGGAAAAACTGTTTTTT
TRBJ2-7	-	TRBV7-6	-	CASSLAGRIAEQYF	TGTGCCAGCAGCTTAGCGGGCCGAATTGCGGAGCAGTACTTC
TRBJ1-5	-	TRBV28	-	CASTGGGLAQPQHF	TGTGCCAGCACCGGGGGGGGGCTGGCTCAGCCCCAGCATTTT
TRBJ2-3	-	TRBV5-4	TRBD1	CASSSPTGQRTDTQYF	TGTGCCAGCAGCTCACCGACGGGACAGCGCACAGATACGCAGTATTTT
TRBJ1-5	-	TRBV6-6	TRBD1	CASSDGQGSNQPQHF	TGTGCCAGCAGTGATGGACAGGGGAGTAATCAGCCCCAGCATTTT
TRBJ1-1	-	TRBV5-4	TRBD1	CASSQMDRANTEAFF	TGTGCCAGCAGCCAGATGGACAGGGCGAACACTGAAGCTTTCTTT
TRBJ1-2	-	TRBV7-2	-	CASSLAHRDTGYGYTF	TGTGCCAGCAGCTTAGCGCACAGGGACACGGGGTATGGCTACACCTTC
TRBJ1-1	-	TRBV5-1	-	CASSRDPTVNTEAFF	TGCGCCAGCAGCAGAGACCCGACAGTAAACACTGAAGCTTTCTTT
TRBJ2-5	-	TRBV12-2	-	CASRLDTEETQYF	TGTGCAAGTCGCTTAGATACAGAAGAGACCCAGTACTTC
TRBJ1-2	once	TRBV10-3	TRBD1	CAIRGTGDGYTF	TGTGCCATCAGGGGGACAGGGGACGGCTACACCTTC
TRBJ1-2	-	TRBV5-4	-	CASSLAISGTFYGYTF	TGTGCCAGCAGCTTGGCCATATCGGGAACCTTCTATGGCTACACCTTC
TRBJ2-5	-	TRBV2	-	CASSEVGVTLETQYF	TGTGCCAGCAGTGAGGTAGGGGTAACGCTGGAGACCCAGTACTTC
TRBJ2-7	-	TRBV29-1	TRBD1	CSARTGSSYEQYF	TGCAGCGCCAGGACAGGGAGCTCCTACGAGCAGTACTTC
TRBJ2-7	-	TRBV28	TRBD2	CASSLLGLAGPYEQYF	TGTGCCAGCAGTTTATTGGGACTAGCAGGACCCTACGAGCAGTACTTC
TRBJ1-1	-	TRBV18	-	CASSPGGQNTEAFF	TGTGCCAGCTCACCGGGCGGGCAGAACACTGAAGCTTTCTTT